The clone carrying this T cell receptor beta chain was recorded only once. The data are from a study of blood T cell repertoires in COVID-19. Study as a whole: Sources were T cells, B-cell-depleted T cells, or PBMCs; the material itself was cDNA or gDNA.

Original processing notes: Amplification of reference gene primers was used by the study to estimate nucleated cell counts. Clones were read by immunoSEQ multiplex PCR, and TCRdb kept only the in-frame ones, dropping some. From that table come the V and J calls and clone size; the DNA was used to work out D and trimming. The data contain hundreds of thousands of clones, around 86% of them seen just once; the ten biggest clones take up roughly 1.6%. Trimming left V 4 bases short and J 12 bases short, with 19 bases between. Germline values: CDR1 SNHLY, CDR2 FYNNEI. The CDR3 is 14 amino acids. The sequencing sample was made of peripheral blood. V gene TRBV2 combines with J gene TRBJ2-1; tentatively, D is TRBD2 (6 bases). This TCR was sampled from a woman in her thirties or forties who had recovered from COVID-19. Here the CDR3 DNA reads TGTGCCAGCAGTGCCGGGGGACTCCCGGCCAGGCAGTTCTTC. It yields the protein CASSAGGLPARQFF.